This is a list of T cell receptor beta chains from one sample in a study of memory CD4+ T cells and cytomegalovirus serostatus. The data were produced by immunoSEQ multiplex PCR, yet TCRdb's version contains in-frame clones alone and is incomplete. The table includes about 61,000 clones, 75% to 90% detected once. The sequencing input was memory CD4+ T cells from blood. These receptors were taken from an adult in good health and CMV-seronegative. CDR3s include the opening cysteine and the closing phenylalanine or tryptophan. A D gene is named only where the DNA matches it firmly. Rows may omit the clone size; those that give it use once, few, many or a size class.

V: TRBV18
size: -
J: TRBJ1-5
D: TRBD1
CDR3: CASSPHPDRASQPQHF
DNA: TGTGCCAGCTCACCACACCCCGACAGGGCTAGTCAGCCCCAGCATTTT

V: TRBV5-5
size: -
J: TRBJ1-6
D: -
CDR3: CASSRATQGSYNSPLHF
DNA: TGTGCCAGCAGCCGTGCTACTCAGGGCTCCTATAATTCACCCCTCCACTTT

V: TRBV2
size: -
J: TRBJ2-7
D: -
CDR3: CASSRSGSSYEQYF
DNA: TGTGCCAGCAGCCGTAGCGGAAGCTCCTACGAGCAGTACTTC

V: TRBV2
size: -
J: TRBJ1-5
D: -
CDR3: CASMSEGIGNQPQHF
DNA: TGTGCCAGCATGTCTGAGGGGATTGGCAATCAGCCCCAGCATTTT

V: TRBV6-1
size: -
J: TRBJ2-1
D: TRBD2
CDR3: CASVQGLGPNNEQFF
DNA: TGTGCCAGCGTCCAAGGACTAGGACCCAACAATGAGCAGTTCTTC

V: TRBV5-1
size: -
J: TRBJ2-7
D: -
CDR3: CASSLEGVPPYEQYF
DNA: TGCGCCAGCAGCTTGGAAGGGGTCCCCCCTTACGAGCAGTACTTC

V: TRBV28
size: -
J: TRBJ2-5
D: TRBD2
CDR3: CASSLGASGRNQETQYF
DNA: TGTGCCAGCAGTTTGGGGGCTAGCGGGAGGAATCAAGAGACCCAGTACTTC

V: TRBV27
size: -
J: TRBJ1-2
D: TRBD1
CDR3: CASSLWSGGAISGYTF
DNA: TGTGCCAGCAGTTTATGGTCAGGGGGCGCGATTAGTGGCTACACCTTC

V: TRBV4-1
size: few
J: TRBJ2-3
D: TRBD2
CDR3: CASSQAGRAGTDTQYF
DNA: TGCGCCAGCAGCCAAGCGGGCAGAGCGGGGACAGATACGCAGTATTTT

V: TRBV5-1
size: once
J: TRBJ2-2
D: TRBD1
CDR3: CASSIRQGDGELFF
DNA: TGCGCCAGCAGCATACGACAGGGGGACGGGGAGCTGTTTTTT

V: TRBV27
size: -
J: TRBJ2-7
D: -
CDR3: CASSPPTGTGSYEQYF
DNA: TGTGCCAGCAGCCCCCCAACCGGGACGGGCTCCTACGAGCAGTACTTC

V: TRBV7-2
size: -
J: TRBJ2-4
D: -
CDR3: CASSLAARLYF
DNA: TGTGCCAGCAGCTTAGCGGCGCGGTTGTACTTC

V: TRBV5-4
size: -
J: TRBJ2-3
D: TRBD2
CDR3: CASSLPAGGSDTQYF
DNA: TGTGCCAGCAGCTTGCCAGCGGGAGGGTCAGATACGCAGTATTTT

V: TRBV2
size: -
J: TRBJ2-3
D: TRBD2
CDR3: CASGTSGRAADTQYF
DNA: TGTGCCAGCGGAACTAGCGGGAGGGCCGCAGATACGCAGTATTTT

V: TRBV7-7
size: once
J: TRBJ1-2
D: -
CDR3: CASSLAGQGPNGYTF
DNA: TGTGCCAGCAGCCTCGCGGGTCAGGGCCCGAATGGCTACACCTTC

V: TRBV19
size: few
J: TRBJ1-1
D: -
CDR3: CATTWDTEAFF
DNA: TGTGCCACCACTTGGGACACTGAAGCTTTCTTT

V: TRBV25-1
size: -
J: TRBJ2-2
D: -
CDR3: CASSPDRRPNTGELFF
DNA: TGTGCCAGCAGTCCCGACAGGAGACCGAACACCGGGGAGCTGTTTTTT

V: TRBV28
size: few
J: TRBJ1-1
D: -
CDR3: CASRRHTEAFF
DNA: TGTGCCAGCAGGCGACACACTGAAGCTTTCTTT

V: TRBV5-1
size: -
J: TRBJ2-3
D: -
CDR3: CASSSDLGPTDTQYF
DNA: TGCGCCAGCAGCTCGGACCTCGGCCCCACAGATACGCAGTATTTT

V: TRBV7-2
size: -
J: TRBJ1-4
D: -
CDR3: CASSLNGKGKLFF
DNA: TGTGCCAGCAGCTTAAACGGGAAAGGGAAACTGTTTTTT

V: TRBV7-7
size: -
J: TRBJ2-3
D: -
CDR3: CASSFGGGTDTQYF
DNA: TGTGCCAGCAGCTTCGGAGGGGGCACAGATACGCAGTATTTT

V: TRBV25-1
size: few
J: TRBJ1-5
D: -
CDR3: CASSVGNQPQHF
DNA: TGTGCCAGCAGTGTGGGTAATCAGCCCCAGCATTTT

V: TRBV19
size: -
J: TRBJ1-4
D: -
CDR3: CASGTLGATNEKLFF
DNA: TGTGCCAGTGGGACGTTGGGGGCAACTAATGAAAAACTGTTTTTT

V: TRBV10-1
size: few
J: TRBJ2-7
D: TRBD2
CDR3: CASSEQGGSYEQYF
DNA: TGCGCCAGCAGTGAGCAGGGAGGGTCCTACGAGCAGTACTTC

V: TRBV19
size: -
J: TRBJ1-5
D: -
CDR3: CASPPGPRAEDF
DNA: TGTGCCAGTCCCCCGGGGCCGCGCGCCGAGGATTTT

V: TRBV6-1
size: -
J: TRBJ2-3
D: -
CDR3: CAVRDSSTDTQYF
DNA: TGTGCCGTCCGGGACTCTAGCACAGATACGCAGTATTTT

V: TRBV5-1
size: -
J: TRBJ2-2
D: -
CDR3: CASSFQDTGELFF
DNA: TGCGCCAGCAGCTTCCAGGACACCGGGGAGCTGTTTTTT

V: TRBV18
size: few
J: TRBJ2-5
D: TRBD2
CDR3: CASSPSRSLAEETQYF
DNA: TGTGCCAGCTCACCTTCCCGAAGCCTAGCGGAAGAGACCCAGTACTTC

V: TRBV18
size: -
J: TRBJ2-3
D: -
CDR3: CASSGVTDTQYF
DNA: TGTGCCAGCTCAGGAGTTACAGATACGCAGTATTTT

V: TRBV18
size: -
J: TRBJ2-7
D: TRBD1
CDR3: CASSPTGGEQYF
DNA: TGTGCCAGCTCACCGACAGGGGGGGAGCAGTACTTC

V: TRBV2
size: -
J: TRBJ2-4
D: -
CDR3: CASTDSLAKNIQYF
DNA: TGTGCCAGCACCGACAGTCTAGCCAAAAACATTCAGTACTTC

V: TRBV28
size: -
J: TRBJ1-2
D: TRBD1
CDR3: CASSYQGAYGYTF
DNA: TGTGCCAGCAGCTACCAGGGGGCGTATGGCTACACCTTC

V: TRBV4-1
size: once
J: TRBJ2-1
D: -
CDR3: CASSQERRGPIYNEQFF
DNA: TGCGCCAGCAGCCAAGAAAGGCGGGGGCCCATCTACAATGAGCAGTTCTTC

V: TRBV2
size: -
J: TRBJ2-3
D: -
CDR3: CASGDSSSTDTQYF
DNA: TGTGCCAGCGGAGACTCCTCGAGCACAGATACGCAGTATTTT

V: TRBV18
size: -
J: TRBJ1-2
D: TRBD1
CDR3: CASSQPGQGKYGYTF
DNA: TGTGCCAGCTCACAACCGGGACAGGGCAAGTATGGCTACACCTTC

V: TRBV5-6
size: few
J: TRBJ2-3
D: TRBD1
CDR3: CASSNEYGTGADTQYF
DNA: TGTGCCAGCAGCAACGAATACGGGACAGGCGCAGATACGCAGTATTTT

V: TRBV2
size: -
J: TRBJ1-1
D: TRBD1
CDR3: CASSEGRADRGMRTEAFF
DNA: TGTGCCAGCAGTGAAGGTAGGGCCGACAGGGGGATGCGCACTGAAGCTTTCTTT

V: TRBV2
size: -
J: TRBJ1-2
D: -
CDR3: CASSEGWEYGYTF
DNA: TGTGCCAGCAGTGAAGGATGGGAATATGGCTACACCTTC

V: TRBV11-2
size: -
J: TRBJ2-2
D: TRBD1
CDR3: CASSLAQGGRGELFF
DNA: TGTGCCAGCAGCTTAGCACAGGGGGGACGCGGGGAGCTGTTTTTT

V: TRBV29-1
size: medium-sized
J: TRBJ2-5
D: TRBD1
CDR3: CSVEAGTGTGTQYF
DNA: TGCAGCGTTGAAGCAGGGACAGGGACTGGGACCCAGTACTTC

V: TRBV7-9
size: -
J: TRBJ2-6
D: -
CDR3: CASSQGNSGANVLTF
DNA: TGTGCCAGCAGCCAAGGGAACTCTGGGGCCAACGTCCTGACTTTC

V: TRBV11-3
size: few
J: TRBJ2-3
D: -
CDR3: CASSYSLSTDTQYF
DNA: TGTGCCAGCAGCTATTCCCTTAGCACAGATACGCAGTATTTT

V: TRBV5-4
size: -
J: TRBJ1-2
D: TRBD1
CDR3: CASSLLDRESNGYTF
DNA: TGTGCCAGCAGCTTATTGGACAGGGAATCGAATGGCTACACCTTC

V: TRBV10-3
size: -
J: TRBJ2-6
D: -
CDR3: CAISESEVGGISGANVLTF
DNA: TGTGCCATCAGTGAGTCGGAGGTCGGGGGAATCTCTGGGGCCAACGTCCTGACTTTC

V: TRBV28
size: -
J: TRBJ2-1
D: -
CDR3: CASSNPNPGSEQFF
DNA: TGTGCCAGCAGTAACCCTAACCCTGGTAGCGAGCAGTTCTTC

V: TRBV11-2
size: -
J: TRBJ2-1
D: -
CDR3: CASSLVTGNNEQFF
DNA: TGTGCCAGCAGCTTAGTGACCGGGAACAATGAGCAGTTCTTC

V: TRBV19
size: -
J: TRBJ2-7
D: TRBD1
CDR3: CASRETGRSYEQYF
DNA: TGTGCCAGTAGAGAGACAGGGCGCTCCTACGAGCAGTACTTC

V: TRBV11-1
size: few
J: TRBJ2-7
D: -
CDR3: CASSSGATTAGPYEQYF
DNA: TGTGCCAGCAGCTCAGGGGCAACAACAGCGGGTCCCTACGAGCAGTACTTC

V: TRBV4-1
size: -
J: TRBJ1-4
D: -
CDR3: CASSQAEGATNEKLFF
DNA: TGCGCCAGCAGCCAAGCAGAGGGGGCAACTAATGAAAAACTGTTTTTT

V: TRBV5-4
size: few
J: TRBJ1-6
D: -
CDR3: CASSLPNSNSPLHF
DNA: TGTGCCAGCAGCTTACCAAACTCCAATTCACCCCTCCACTTT

V: TRBV7-3
size: -
J: TRBJ1-1
D: -
CDR3: CASSPQGGRGGNTEAFF
DNA: TGTGCCAGCAGCCCCCAGGGTGGGCGGGGCGGGAACACTGAAGCTTTCTTT

V: TRBV4-2
size: -
J: TRBJ2-3
D: TRBD2
CDR3: CASSPQTGGRTDTQYF
DNA: TGTGCCAGCAGCCCTCAGACGGGGGGAAGAACAGATACGCAGTATTTT

V: TRBV29-1
size: -
J: TRBJ1-2
D: -
CDR3: CSVGGGSYGYTF
DNA: TGCAGCGTTGGGGGGGGTAGCTATGGCTACACCTTC

V: TRBV10-3
size: -
J: TRBJ1-1
D: -
CDR3: CAISGGGSTEAFF
DNA: TGTGCCATCAGTGGTGGGGGATCCACTGAAGCTTTCTTT

V: TRBV19
size: once
J: TRBJ2-5
D: TRBD2
CDR3: CASSIDLAGGMKTQYF
DNA: TGTGCCAGTAGTATAGATCTAGCGGGGGGGATGAAGACCCAGTACTTC

V: TRBV30
size: -
J: TRBJ2-5
D: TRBD2
CDR3: CAWKAGLANQETQYF
DNA: TGTGCCTGGAAGGCGGGACTAGCTAACCAGGAGACCCAGTACTTC

V: TRBV5-4
size: -
J: TRBJ1-1
D: TRBD1
CDR3: CASSLARGDRGYTEAFF
DNA: TGTGCCAGCAGCTTGGCCCGGGGGGACAGGGGGTACACTGAAGCTTTCTTT

V: TRBV5-8
size: -
J: TRBJ2-1
D: -
CDR3: CASGRRWNEQFF
DNA: TGTGCCAGCGGGAGACGGTGGAATGAGCAGTTCTTC

V: TRBV27
size: -
J: TRBJ2-7
D: TRBD1
CDR3: CASSARGQGYRGYEQYF
DNA: TGTGCCAGCAGCGCTCGGGGACAGGGGTATAGGGGTTACGAGCAGTACTTC